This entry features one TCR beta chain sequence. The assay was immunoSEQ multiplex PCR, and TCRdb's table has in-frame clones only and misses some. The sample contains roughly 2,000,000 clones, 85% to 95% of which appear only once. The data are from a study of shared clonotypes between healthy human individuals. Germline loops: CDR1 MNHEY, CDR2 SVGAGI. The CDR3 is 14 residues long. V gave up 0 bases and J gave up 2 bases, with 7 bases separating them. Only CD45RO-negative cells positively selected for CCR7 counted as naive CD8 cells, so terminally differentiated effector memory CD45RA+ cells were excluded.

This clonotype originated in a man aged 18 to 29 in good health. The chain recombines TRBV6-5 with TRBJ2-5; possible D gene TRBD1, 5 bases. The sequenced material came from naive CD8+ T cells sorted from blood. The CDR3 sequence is CASSYSTEQETQYF. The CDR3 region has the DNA TGTGCCAGCAGTTACTCGACAGAACAAGAGACCCAGTACTTC.